The 9 T cell receptor beta chains presented below share a single source sample, sequenced in a study of beta chain features in type 1 diabetes. Study-level findings and limits: Type 1 diabetes patients had TCRB CDR3s that were shorter (moderately but significantly so) in all four CD4+ subsets.

Every isolated RNA sample was fully reverse transcribed, so sequencing captured expressed TCRB transcripts. The method was immunoSEQ multiplex PCR; TCRdb's version includes in-frame clones alone and lacks a portion of them. The table has 640,000 or so clones, 11% to 15% seen once; the top ten hold roughly 0.04%. Antigens for these TCRs are unknown. Input material: naive CD4+ T cells from blood. The source of these receptors is a man between 18 and 29 years old with type 1 diabetes.

This clone was seen only a few times. The rearrangement uses TRBV4-1 and TRBJ2-7, with TRBD1 as a possible D gene (5 bases). Germline V gene data show CDR1 as MGHRA and CDR2 as YSYEKL. The CDR3 runs 14 residues. Trimming took off 4 bases at V and 4 bases at J, with 14 bases between the two ends. CDR3 in amino acids: CASSRREDEYEQYF. CDR3 sequence (DNA): TGCGCCAGCAGCCGCAGGGAAGACGAGTACGAGCAGTACTTC.

This sequence joins TRBV7-2 and TRBJ1-2; D possibly corresponds to TRBD1 (5 bases). The CDR3 extends over 13 amino acids. Germline V gene lookup returns CDR1 SGHTA and CDR2 FQGNSA. With 1 base removed from V and 7 bases from J, the gap between germline ends came to 10 bases. CDR3 nucleotides: TGTGCCAGCAGCTTAGATCGGGACGGTGGCTACACCTTC. Encoded protein: CASSLDRDGGYTF.

This clone was counted between two and nine times. The chain uses TRBV10-3 and TRBJ1-2; D unclear. Germline-derived CDR1 and CDR2 are ENHRY and SYGVKD. The CDR3 extends over 15 amino acids. V dropped 0 bases and J dropped 6 bases, with 14 bases sitting between them. The CDR3, as DNA: TGTGCCATCAGTGAGTCGGGGTACAGTGAAGATGGCTACACCTTC. Amino acids: CAISESGYSEDGYTF.

The DNA for the CDR3 is TGCGCCAGCAGCCAAGATCTATTTTTAGAGACCCAGTACTTC. Translation gives CASSQDLFLETQYF. This rearrangement joins TRBV4-1 to TRBJ2-5; D unresolved. The germline V gene has CDR1 MGHRA and CDR2 YSYEKL. The CDR3 is made up of 14 amino acids. Trimming shortened V by 0 bases and J by 4 bases, and 9 bases separated the two germline ends.

This clone showed up just a few times. The chain recombines TRBV9 with TRBJ2-2; a possible D gene is TRBD1 (6 bases). The ends were cut back, 0 bases at V and 7 bases at J, with 13 bases in the middle. The length of the CDR3 is 15 residues. Germline CDR1 SGDLS, CDR2 YYNGEE. CDR3 in DNA: TGTGCCAGCAGCGTAGTCCTGGGGGCTGGCGGGGAGCTGTTTTTT. Encoded protein: CASSVVLGAGGELFF.

This clone was observed a handful of times. CDR3 protein: CASRATGTVYEQYF. The CDR3 DNA follows: TGTGCCAGCAGGGCAACCGGGACAGTTTACGAGCAGTACTTC. This chain links TRBV11-1 with TRBJ2-7; 7 bases are a match to TRBD1. With V trimmed by 6 bases and J by 4 bases, 9 bases remained unmatched. This CDR3 has 14 amino acids. Germline V gene lookup returns CDR1 SGHAT and CDR2 FQDESV (reference sequence).

This clone was counted between two and nine times. CDR3 DNA sequence: TGTGCCAGCAGCGATACTAGGGAGGATACGCAGTATTTT. Amino acid sequence: CASSDTREDTQYF. The gene calls are TRBV7-2 and TRBJ2-3, with a possible D match to TRBD2 (5 bases). The length of the CDR3 is 13 residues. Germline V gene data show CDR1 as SGHTA and CDR2 as FQGNSA. The V and J ends lost 5 bases and 6 bases respectively, with 12 bases between them.

The rearrangement links TRBV6-1 to TRBJ2-7; D gene unclear. V was pared by 10 bases and J by 6 bases, with 19 bases between. CDR3 length equals 13 residues. Germline CDR1 MNHNS, CDR2 SASEGT. The CDR3 is CAIRVTVASEQYF. CDR3 nucleotides: TGTGCCATCCGCGTAACAGTGGCCTCCGAGCAGTACTTC.

This clone was observed a few times. The gene calls are TRBV5-1 and TRBJ2-3, with a possible D match to TRBD1 (5 bases). V shed 0 bases and J shed 2 bases, with 22 bases lying between them. CDR1 SGHRS and CDR2 YFSETQ come from the germline V gene. The CDR3 extends over 19 amino acids. CDR3 residues: CASSLGVGAKGTLTDTQYF. The CDR3 DNA sequence: TGCGCCAGCAGCTTGGGGGTAGGGGCCAAAGGCACCCTCACAGATACGCAGTATTTT.